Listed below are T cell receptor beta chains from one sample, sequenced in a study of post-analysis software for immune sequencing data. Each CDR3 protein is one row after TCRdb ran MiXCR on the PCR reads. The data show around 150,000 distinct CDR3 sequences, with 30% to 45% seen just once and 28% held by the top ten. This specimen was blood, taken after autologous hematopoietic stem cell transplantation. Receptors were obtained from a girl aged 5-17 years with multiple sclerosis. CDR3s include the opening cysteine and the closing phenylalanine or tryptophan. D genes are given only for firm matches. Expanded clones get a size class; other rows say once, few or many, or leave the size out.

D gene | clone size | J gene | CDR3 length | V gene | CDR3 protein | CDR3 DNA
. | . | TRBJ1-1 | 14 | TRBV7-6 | CASSSWTGNTEAFF | TGTGCCAGCAGCTCCTGGACGGGGAACACTGAAGCTTTCTTT
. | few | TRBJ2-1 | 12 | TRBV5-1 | CASRDLFNEQFF | TGCGCCAGCAGGGACCTATTCAATGAGCAGTTCTTC
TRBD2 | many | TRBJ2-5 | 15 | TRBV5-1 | CASSPGLAGGETQYF | TGCGCCAGCAGCCCCGGACTAGCGGGAGGAGAGACCCAGTACTTC
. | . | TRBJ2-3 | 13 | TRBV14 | CASSPPSLSTQYF | TGTGCCAGCAGCCCACCCTCACTGTCAACGCAGTATTTT
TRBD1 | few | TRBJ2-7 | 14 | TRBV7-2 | CASSFKTGGREQYF | TGTGCCAGCAGCTTTAAAACAGGGGGTCGCGAGCAGTACTTC
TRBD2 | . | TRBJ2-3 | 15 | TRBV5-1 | CASSFQAGVTDTQYF | TGCGCCAGCAGCTTCCAAGCGGGAGTCACAGATACGCAGTATTTT
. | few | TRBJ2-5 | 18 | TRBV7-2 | CASSLGAPSAIGGVTQYF | TGTGCCAGCAGCTTAGGGGCCCCTAGCGCCATTGGGGGAGTGACCCAGTACTTC
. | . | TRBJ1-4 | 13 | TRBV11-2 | CASSLHMEEKLFF | TGTGCCAGCAGCTTACATATGGAAGAAAAACTGTTTTTT
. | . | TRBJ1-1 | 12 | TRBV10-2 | CASSESNTEAFF | TGCGCCAGCAGTGAGTCGAACACTGAAGCTTTCTTT
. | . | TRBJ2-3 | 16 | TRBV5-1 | CASSLAVGFGTDTQYF | TGCGCCAGCAGCTTGGCCGTAGGGTTTGGGACAGATACGCAGTATTTT
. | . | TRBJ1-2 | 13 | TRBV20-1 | CSARDRSGYGYTF | TGCAGTGCTAGAGATCGGTCAGGCTATGGCTACACCTTC
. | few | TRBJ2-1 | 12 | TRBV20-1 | CSARERDHEQFF | TGCAGTGCTAGAGAGAGGGACCATGAGCAGTTCTTC
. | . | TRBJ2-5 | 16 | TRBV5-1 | CASSLGARTGEETQYF | TGCGCCAGCAGCTTGGGGGCACGGACGGGAGAAGAGACCCAGTACTTC
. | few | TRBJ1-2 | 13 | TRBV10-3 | CAITRGEDYGYTF | TGTGCCATCACCAGGGGTGAGGACTATGGCTACACCTTC
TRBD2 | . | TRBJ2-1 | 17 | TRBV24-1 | CATSDFGAGGSYNEQFF | TGTGCCACCAGTGATTTTGGGGCGGGAGGGTCCTACAATGAGCAGTTCTTC
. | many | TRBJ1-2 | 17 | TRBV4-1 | CASSQDYLAVRNYGYTF | TGCGCCAGCAGCCAAGATTACTTGGCTGTTCGAAACTATGGCTACACCTTC
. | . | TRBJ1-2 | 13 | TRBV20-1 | CSAETANYYGYTF | TGCAGTGCTGAGACAGCCAACTACTATGGCTACACCTTC
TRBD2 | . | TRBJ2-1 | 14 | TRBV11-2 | CASSGTSGKIWEFF | TGTGCCAGCAGCGGAACTAGCGGGAAAATCTGGGAGTTCTTC
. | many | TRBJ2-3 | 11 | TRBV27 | CASQHTDTQYF | TGTGCCAGCCAACACACAGATACGCAGTATTTT
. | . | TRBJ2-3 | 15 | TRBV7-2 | CASSPGLVGTDTQYF | TGTGCCAGCAGCCCGGGACTGGTGGGCACAGATACGCAGTATTTT
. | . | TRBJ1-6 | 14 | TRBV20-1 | CSASQAGRGSPLHF | TGCAGTGCAAGCCAGGCCGGTAGGGGTTCACCCCTCCACTTT
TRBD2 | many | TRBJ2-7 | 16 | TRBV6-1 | CASSVSPPGGPYEQYF | TGTGCCAGCAGTGTTAGCCCCCCGGGAGGCCCCTACGAGCAGTACTTC
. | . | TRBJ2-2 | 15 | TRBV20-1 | CSAERGAENTGELFF | TGCAGTGCCGAGAGGGGGGCGGAGAACACCGGGGAGCTGTTTTTT